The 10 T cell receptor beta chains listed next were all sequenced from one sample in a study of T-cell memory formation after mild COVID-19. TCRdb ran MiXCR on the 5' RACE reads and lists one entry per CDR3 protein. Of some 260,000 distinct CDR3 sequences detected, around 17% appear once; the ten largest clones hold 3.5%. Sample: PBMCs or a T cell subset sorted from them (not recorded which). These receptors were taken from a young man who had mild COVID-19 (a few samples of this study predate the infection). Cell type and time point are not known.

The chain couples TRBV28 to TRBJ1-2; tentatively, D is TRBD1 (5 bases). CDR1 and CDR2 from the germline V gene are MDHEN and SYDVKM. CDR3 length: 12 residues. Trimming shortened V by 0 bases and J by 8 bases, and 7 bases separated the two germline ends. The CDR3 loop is CASSLWRDGYTF. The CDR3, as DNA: TGTGCCAGCAGTTTATGGCGGGACGGCTACACCTTC.

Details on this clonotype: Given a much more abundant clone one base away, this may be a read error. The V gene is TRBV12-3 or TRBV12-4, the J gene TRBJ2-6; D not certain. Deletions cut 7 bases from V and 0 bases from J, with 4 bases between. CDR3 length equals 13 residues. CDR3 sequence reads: CASTPSGANVLTF. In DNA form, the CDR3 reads TGTGCCAGCACCCCCTCTGGGGCCAACGTCCTGACTTTC.

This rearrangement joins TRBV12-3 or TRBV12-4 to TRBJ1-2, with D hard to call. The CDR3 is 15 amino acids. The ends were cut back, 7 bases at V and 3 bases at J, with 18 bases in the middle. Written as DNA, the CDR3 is TGTGCCAGCACCCAAGGAGGGCGGTTCGACTATGGCTACACCTTC. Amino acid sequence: CASTQGGRFDYGYTF.

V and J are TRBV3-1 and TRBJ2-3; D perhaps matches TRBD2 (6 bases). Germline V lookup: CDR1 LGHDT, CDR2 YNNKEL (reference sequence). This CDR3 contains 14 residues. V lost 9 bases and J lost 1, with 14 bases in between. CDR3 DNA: TGTGCCAGTGGAGGAGGGCGGCGCACAGATACGCAGTATTTT. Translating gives CASGGGRRTDTQYF.

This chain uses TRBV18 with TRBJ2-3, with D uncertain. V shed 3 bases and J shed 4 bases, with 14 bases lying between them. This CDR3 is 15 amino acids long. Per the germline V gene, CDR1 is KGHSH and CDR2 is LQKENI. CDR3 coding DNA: TGTGCCAGCTCACCGATCGGAGCCCTTTCAGATACGCAGTATTTT. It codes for CASSPIGALSDTQYF.

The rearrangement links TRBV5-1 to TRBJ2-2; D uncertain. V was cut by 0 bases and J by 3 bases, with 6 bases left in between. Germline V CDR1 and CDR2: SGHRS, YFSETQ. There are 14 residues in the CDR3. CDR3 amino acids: CASSLGTYTGELFF. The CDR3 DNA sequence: TGCGCCAGCAGCTTGGGCACCTACACCGGGGAGCTGTTTTTT.

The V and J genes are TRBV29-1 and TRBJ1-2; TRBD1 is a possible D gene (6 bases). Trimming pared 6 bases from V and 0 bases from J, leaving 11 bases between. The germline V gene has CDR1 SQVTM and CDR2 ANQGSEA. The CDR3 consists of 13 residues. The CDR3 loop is CSVDRNPNYGYTF. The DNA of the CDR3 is TGCAGCGTCGACAGGAATCCTAACTATGGCTACACCTTC.

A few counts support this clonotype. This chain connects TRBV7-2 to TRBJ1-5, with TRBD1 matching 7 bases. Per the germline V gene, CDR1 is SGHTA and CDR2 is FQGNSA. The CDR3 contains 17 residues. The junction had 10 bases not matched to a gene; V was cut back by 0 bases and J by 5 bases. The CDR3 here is CASSLARGGGGYQPQHF. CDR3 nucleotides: TGTGCCAGCAGCTTAGCTCGAGGAGGGGGCGGCTATCAGCCCCAGCATTTT.

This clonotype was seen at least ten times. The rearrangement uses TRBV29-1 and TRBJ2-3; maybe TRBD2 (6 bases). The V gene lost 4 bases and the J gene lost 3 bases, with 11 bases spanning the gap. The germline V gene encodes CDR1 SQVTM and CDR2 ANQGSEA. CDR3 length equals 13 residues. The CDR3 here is CSVAGGETDTQYF. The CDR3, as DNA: TGCAGCGTTGCTGGCGGGGAGACAGATACGCAGTATTTT.

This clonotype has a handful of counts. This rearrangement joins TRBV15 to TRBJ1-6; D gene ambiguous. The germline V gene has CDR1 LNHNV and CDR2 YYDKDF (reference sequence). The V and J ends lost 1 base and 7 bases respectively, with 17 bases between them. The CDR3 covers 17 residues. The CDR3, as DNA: TGTGCCACCAGCAGAGTCGTTCTCTGGATGGGGAATTCACCCCTCCACTTT. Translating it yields CATSRVVLWMGNSPLHF. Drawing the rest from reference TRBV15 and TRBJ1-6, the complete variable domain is DAMVIQNPRYQVTQFGKPVTLSCSQTLNHNVMYWYQQKSSQAPKLLFHYYDKDFNNEADTPDNFQSRRPNTSFCFLDIRSPGLGDTAMYLCATSRVVLWMGNSPLHFGNGTRLTVT.